The T cell receptor beta chain under discussion was sequenced for a study of cytomegalovirus exposure and HLA in healthy donors. This CDR3 spans 14 amino acids. V was cut by 1 base and J by 5 bases, with 11 bases left in between. The V gene's germline CDR1 is KGHSH and CDR2 LQKENI. Overall study findings and caveats: Certain sequence variants were highly shared and formed a cluster, and this cluster was likely a sequencing artifact. TCR beta sequences numbering roughly 18,000 were associated with HLA alleles at 0.05 false discovery rate in a later analysis. With DRB1 most and HLA-C fewest, TCR association rates differed between HLA loci in a later analysis. With further analysis later on, most CMV-associated TCR beta chains appeared HLA-restricted.

Turning to this clone: The antigen is unknown.

Primers: 60 Vbeta forward and 13 Jbeta reverse. This table comes from immunoSEQ multiplex PCR, and its TCRdb copy is limited to in-frame clones, with some not included. The sample's table shows about 200,000 clones. This chain uses TRBV18 with TRBJ2-5, with a weak D call TRBD1 (5 bases). The source material was PBMCs. The TCR was taken from a girl aged 2-9 years in good health and CMV-seropositive. The CDR3 is CASSPLSGLETQYF. CDR3 bases: TGTGCCAGCTCACCACTCTCAGGGCTGGAGACCCAGTACTTC.